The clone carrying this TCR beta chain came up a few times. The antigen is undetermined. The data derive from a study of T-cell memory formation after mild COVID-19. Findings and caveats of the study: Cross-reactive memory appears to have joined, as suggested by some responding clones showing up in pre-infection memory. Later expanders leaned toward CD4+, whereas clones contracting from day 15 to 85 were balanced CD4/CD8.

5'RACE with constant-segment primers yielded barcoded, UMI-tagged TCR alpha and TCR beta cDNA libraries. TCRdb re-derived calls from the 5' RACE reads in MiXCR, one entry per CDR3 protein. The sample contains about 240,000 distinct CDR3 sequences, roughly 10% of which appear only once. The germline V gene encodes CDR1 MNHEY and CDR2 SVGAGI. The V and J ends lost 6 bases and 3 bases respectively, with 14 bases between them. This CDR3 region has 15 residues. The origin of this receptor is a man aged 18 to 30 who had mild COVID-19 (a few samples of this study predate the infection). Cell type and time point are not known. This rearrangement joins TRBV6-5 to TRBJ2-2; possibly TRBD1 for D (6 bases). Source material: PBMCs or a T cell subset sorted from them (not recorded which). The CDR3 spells CASRTGSVDTGELFF. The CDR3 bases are TGTGCCAGCAGAACAGGGTCGGTGGACACCGGGGAGCTGTTTTTT.